This T cell receptor beta chain derives from a study of T-cell reconstitution after alpha-beta-depleted transplantation in children. General study results and limits: Surviving recipient cells, namely T cells and thymic progenitors, were the source of high day-60 TCRbeta diversity in some patients. Alpha-beta T cells about two months after transplant reportedly derived from several hundred expanded graft clones.

Comments on this clonotype: Antigen specificity is unknown.

The CDR3 totals 13 residues. The V gene's germline CDR1 is SGHDT and CDR2 YYEEEE. V was pared by 5 bases and J by 7 bases, with 15 bases between. Unique molecular identifiers were incorporated when the TCRbeta library was constructed. TCRdb reanalysed the PCR reads using MiXCR and keeps one entry per CDR3 protein. The data hold just under 150,000 distinct CDR3 sequences, with around 8.5% observed a single time. Sample: PBMCs, mostly from graft donor cells, taken 180 days after TCRalphabeta/CD19-depleted stem cell transplant. This clonotype was obtained from a female patient aged 2-9 years who had a stem cell transplant for congenital amegakaryocytic thrombocytopenia, so the T cells may come from the graft donor. The V gene is TRBV5-6, the J gene TRBJ1-1; D possibly corresponds to TRBD1 (5 bases). The CDR3 DNA is TGTGCCAGCAGATCGGGGCGGAGGAGTGAAGCTTTCTTT. Translating it yields CASRSGRRSEAFF.